This T cell receptor (beta chain) was found in a study of blood T cell repertoires in COVID-19 (dated by TCRdb to about 2020). At the level of the whole study: The collaborator samples originated in the United States, Italy and Spain and spanned the acute and convalescent phases of COVID-19. The material from the prospective study consisted of cDNA or gDNA derived from T cells, B-cell-depleted T cells, or PBMCs. Subjects who had been exposed to COVID-19, were actively infected with it, or had recovered from it provided the deeply sampled blood TCRbeta repertoires that made up the dataset. The repertoires were released in a freely available public database intended as a resource for research on the immune response to SARS-CoV-2. Samples came from the ongoing ImmuneRACE study (first 160 participants) plus 1,254 subjects from 6 global collaborators. Sample metadata almost always included a de-identified subject ID, COVID-19 status, age in years and sex. Where HLA class I and class II types were available, the types were taken from metadata supplied by the sample provider, not from assay-based typing.

Each collaborating institution followed its own protocols to collect whole blood in K2EDTA tubes. For TCRbeta analysis, collaborators shipped samples in one of three forms: frozen whole blood, isolated PBMCs, or DNA extracted from either of those sample types. The research as a whole found: Clinical and demographic metadata were provided uncurated, with the amount varying by source and participant.

TCRbeta CDR3 regions were amplified from genomic DNA using the immunoSEQ Assay, a bias-controlled multiplex PCR. The authors' analysis ran thus. Nucleated cell counts per sample were estimated from amplification of reference gene primers within the assay. To quantify the absolute abundance of each unique TCRbeta CDR3 rearrangement, sequence reads were collapsed and filtered. For each sample, productive Simpson clonality was calculated by taking the square root of Simpson's diversity index across productive rearrangements. Entries here come from immuneACCESS through TCRdb and include only in-frame sequences with V and J called. Some clones fail to appear in such tables; in the studies checked, an unresolved V gene covers under half of the shortfall, and the cause of the remainder is unknown. V and J calls and clone size are those listed in that table; D and trimming were worked out from the DNA. The sample data list some 200,000 clones, and almost 90% of these were observed just once. The ten largest clones take up 1.5% of the sample.

This clone occurred a few times. The specificity of this receptor is unknown. No base quality values were provided; no much bigger clone lies one nucleotide off. The sequence derives from a man between 18 and 35 years old with active or convalescent COVID-19. What was sequenced was peripheral blood.

The DNA sequence follows: TGCGCCAGCAGTTCAATGAACACCGGGGAGCTGTTTTTT. This yields the protein CASSSMNTGELFF. The rearrangement combines TRBV10-1 with TRBJ2-2, with an unclear D gene assignment. The germline V gene (reference sequence) sets CDR1 to WNHNN and CDR2 to SYGVQD. The junction carries 5 bases between V and J, which are trimmed by 5 bases and 1 base respectively. From the cysteine up to the phenylalanine, the CDR3 has a length of 13 residues. Only CDR3 DNA remains: 39 bases, in frame from the first base.